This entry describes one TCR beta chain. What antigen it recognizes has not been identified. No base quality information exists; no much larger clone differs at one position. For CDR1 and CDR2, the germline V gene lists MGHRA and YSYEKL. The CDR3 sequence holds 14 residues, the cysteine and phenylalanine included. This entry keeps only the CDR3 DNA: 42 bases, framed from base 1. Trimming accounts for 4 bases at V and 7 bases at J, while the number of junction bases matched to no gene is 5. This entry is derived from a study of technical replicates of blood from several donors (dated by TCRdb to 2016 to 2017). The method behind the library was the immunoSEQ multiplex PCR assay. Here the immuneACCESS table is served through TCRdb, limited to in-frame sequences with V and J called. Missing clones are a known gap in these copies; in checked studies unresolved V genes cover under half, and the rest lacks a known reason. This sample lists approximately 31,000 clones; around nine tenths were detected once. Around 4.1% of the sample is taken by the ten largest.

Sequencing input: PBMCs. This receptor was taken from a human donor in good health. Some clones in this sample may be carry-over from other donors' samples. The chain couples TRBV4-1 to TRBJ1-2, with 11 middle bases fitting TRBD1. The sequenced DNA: TGCGCCAGCAGCCCTCGGGACAGGGGGGCTGGCTACACCTTC. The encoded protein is CASSPRDRGAGYTF.